Listed below are T cell receptor beta chains from one sample, sequenced in a study of blood T cell repertoires in COVID-19. Some clones are missing from TCRdb's copy, which holds only in-frame ones; the method was immunoSEQ multiplex PCR. The data hold under 300,000 clones, with about four fifths observed a single time. The material sequenced was peripheral blood. The source of these receptors is an elderly woman with acute or convalescent COVID-19. The CDR3 runs from the conserved cysteine through the conserved F or W. D genes are given only for firm matches. Size is stated for part of the rows, as once, few or many counts, or as a class when the clone is expanded.

>TRBJ1-2|once|TRBV3-1/TRBV3-2|.
CASSVRTDFNYGYTF
TGTGCCAGCAGCGTAAGGACAGATTTCAACTATGGCTACACCTTC
>TRBJ1-3|.|TRBV20-1|.
CSASSLRDSGNTIYF
TGCAGTGCTAGTTCTCTCCGGGACTCTGGAAACACCATATATTTT
>TRBJ2-3|.|TRBV3-1/TRBV3-2|TRBD2
CASSWEGTREGDTQYF
TGTGCCAGCAGCTGGGAGGGGACTAGAGAGGGAGATACGCAGTATTTT
>TRBJ1-2|.|TRBV6-5|.
CASSQGDGYTF
TGTGCCAGCAGCCAAGGGGATGGCTACACCTTC
>TRBJ1-2|few|TRBV18|.
CASSTSETNYGYTF
TGTGCCAGCTCTACCTCAGAAACTAACTATGGCTACACCTTC
>TRBJ2-3|.|TRBV24-1|TRBD2
CATSDPSGGGTDTQYF
TGTGCCACCAGTGACCCTAGCGGGGGCGGCACAGATACGCAGTATTTT
>TRBJ2-1|.|TRBV7-2|.
CASSSLGGNEQFF
TGTGCCAGCAGCTCCCTGGGGGGAAATGAGCAGTTCTTC
>TRBJ1-1|.|TRBV9|.
CASSVRTSSTEAFF
TGTGCCAGCAGCGTAAGGACAAGCTCGACTGAAGCTTTCTTT
>TRBJ2-1|.|TRBV21-1|.
CASSSTGTSGADGFNEQFF
TGTGCCAGCAGCTCGACCGGGACTAGCGGGGCGGACGGTTTTAATGAGCAGTTCTTC
>TRBJ2-6|.|TRBV2|TRBD1
CASQAPGQGNRGANVLTF
TGTGCCAGCCAGGCCCCGGGACAGGGGAATCGTGGGGCCAACGTCCTGACTTTC
>TRBJ1-4|.|TRBV19|TRBD1
CASSITGTAIEKLFF
TGTGCCAGTAGTATAACCGGGACAGCGATTGAAAAACTGTTTTTT
>TRBJ2-1|.|TRBV7-9|.
CASSLSTAYNEQFF
TGTGCCAGCAGCTTAAGTACAGCCTACAATGAGCAGTTCTTC
>TRBJ1-6|.|TRBV11-2|TRBD1
CASSPHRDRASPLHF
TGTGCCAGCAGCCCCCACCGGGACAGGGCTTCACCCCTCCACTTT
>TRBJ1-5|.|TRBV28|TRBD1
CASGQGGRNQPQHF
TGTGCCAGTGGACAGGGTGGGAGAAATCAGCCCCAGCATTTT
>TRBJ1-4|.|TRBV13|TRBD1
CASSFWTGRDEKLFF
TGTGCCAGCAGCTTTTGGACAGGGAGGGACGAAAAACTGTTTTTT
>TRBJ1-4|.|TRBV24-1|.
CATNGGLGAATNEKLFF
TGTGCCACCAACGGGGGGCTTGGGGCGGCAACTAATGAAAAACTGTTTTTT
>TRBJ2-1|.|TRBV24-1|.
CATSLYNEQFF
TGTGCCACCAGTCTTTACAATGAGCAGTTCTTC
>TRBJ1-2|.|TRBV2|.
CASSLMNTLNYGYTF
TGTGCCAGCAGTCTGATGAACACGCTTAACTATGGCTACACCTTC
>TRBJ2-1|.|TRBV6-2/TRBV6-3|TRBD2
CASSYPYGGASYNEQFF
TGTGCCAGCAGTTACCCTTACGGGGGGGCCTCCTACAATGAGCAGTTCTTC
>TRBJ2-2|.|TRBV18|.
CASSPGGWSTGELFF
TGTGCCAGCTCACCAGGGGGCTGGAGCACCGGGGAGCTGTTTTTT
>TRBJ1-2|.|TRBV6-5|.
CAIEAGRRDGYTF
TGTGCCATTGAGGCAGGGCGGAGGGATGGCTACACCTTC
>TRBJ2-5|few|TRBV30|.
CAWGGGGLGETQYF
TGTGCCTGGGGGGGTGGGGGACTCGGGGAGACCCAGTACTTC
>TRBJ1-1|.|TRBV18|TRBD1
CASSSVLQGSTEAFF
TGTGCCAGCTCTTCCGTTCTACAGGGGAGCACTGAAGCTTTCTTT
>TRBJ1-2|.|TRBV28|.
CASSFPGARANYGYTF
TGTGCCAGCAGTTTCCCAGGGGCCAGGGCTAACTATGGCTACACCTTC
>TRBJ1-6|.|TRBV4-1|.
CASNQRWGPRSNSPLHF
TGCGCCAGCAACCAGAGGTGGGGGCCAAGGTCGAATTCACCCCTCCACTTT
>TRBJ2-1|.|TRBV27|TRBD2
CASSLRLAGYNEQFF
TGTGCCAGCAGCCTGCGACTAGCGGGCTACAATGAGCAGTTCTTC
>TRBJ2-7|.|TRBV7-7|.
CASSLGAGTAGEQYF
TGTGCTAGCAGCTTAGGGGCAGGGACGGCGGGGGAGCAGTACTTC
>TRBJ2-1|.|TRBV5-1|TRBD2
CASSLGLAGLNEQFF
TGCGCCAGCAGCTTGGGACTAGCGGGGCTCAATGAGCAGTTCTTC
>TRBJ1-1|few|TRBV28|.
CASSFAGRFAGTENTEAFF
TGTGCCAGCAGTTTTGCGGGGCGATTTGCAGGGACTGAAAACACTGAAGCTTTCTTT
>TRBJ1-5|.|TRBV27|TRBD1
CASSSTGEAQPQHF
TGTGCCAGCAGTTCGACAGGGGAGGCTCAGCCCCAGCATTTT
>TRBJ2-3|.|TRBV24-1|TRBD1
CATSDVTGTDTQYF
TGTGCCACCAGTGACGTGACAGGGACCGATACGCAGTATTTT
>TRBJ1-2|.|TRBV30|.
CAWSVQQGRDGYTF
TGTGCCTGGAGTGTACAGCAGGGTAGGGATGGCTACACCTTC
>TRBJ2-2|.|TRBV27|.
CASSIRVPGELFF
TGTGCCAGCAGTATCAGGGTTCCCGGGGAGCTGTTTTTT
>TRBJ2-1|.|TRBV5-6|.
CASSSQTPYNEQFF
TGTGCCAGCAGTTCCCAGACACCGTACAATGAGCAGTTCTTC
>TRBJ1-3|.|TRBV5-4|.
CASSLFSGNTIYF
TGTGCCAGCAGCCTGTTCTCTGGAAACACCATATATTTT
>TRBJ1-1|.|TRBV10-3|.
CAISESGDTEAFF
TGTGCCATCAGTGAGTCAGGAGACACTGAAGCTTTCTTT
>TRBJ1-2|few|TRBV2|.
CASRGLINYGYTF
TGTGCCAGCAGGGGACTGATTAACTATGGCTACACCTTC
>TRBJ2-5|once|TRBV6-6|TRBD1
CASSYSWTGGGETQYF
TGTGCCAGCAGTTACTCTTGGACAGGAGGTGGGGAGACCCAGTACTTC
>TRBJ1-1|.|TRBV7-9|.
CASSPRTGNWEAFF
TGTGCCAGCAGCCCACGAACAGGTAATTGGGAAGCTTTCTTT
>TRBJ2-7|.|TRBV6-5|.
CASSSVHQEQYF
TGTGCCAGCAGTTCTGTCCACCAGGAGCAGTACTTC
>TRBJ1-5|.|TRBV6-2/TRBV6-3|.
CASSYPTGMVQPQHF
TGTGCCAGCAGTTACCCGACAGGAATGGTTCAGCCCCAGCATTTT
>TRBJ2-5|.|TRBV18|TRBD2
CASSPARGGAETQYF
TGTGCCAGCTCCCCCGCCCGGGGGGGGGCAGAGACCCAGTACTTC
>TRBJ2-1|.|TRBV9|.
CASSVGHLGNEQFF
TGTGCCAGCAGCGTGGGGCACCTAGGCAATGAGCAGTTCTTC
>TRBJ2-3|.|TRBV19|.
CASSLRTDTQYF
TGTGCCAGTAGTCTTAGAACAGATACGCAGTATTTT
>TRBJ2-2|.|TRBV3-1/TRBV3-2|TRBD2
CASSQGAGVHTGELFF
TGTGCCAGCAGCCAAGGGGCGGGGGTCCACACCGGGGAGCTGTTTTTT
>TRBJ1-4|.|TRBV7-6|.
CASSLGARQIEKLFF
TGTGCCAGCAGCTTAGGGGCTCGGCAGATCGAAAAACTGTTTTTT
>TRBJ2-1|.|TRBV9|TRBD2
CASSVSGNYNEQFF
TGTGCCAGCAGCGTTAGCGGGAACTACAATGAGCAGTTCTTC
>TRBJ2-7|.|TRBV7-2|TRBD1
CASSLKEDRAYEQYF
TGTGCCAGCAGCTTAAAGGAGGACAGGGCCTACGAGCAGTACTTC